Sequencing of this T cell receptor beta chain was carried out in a study of blood T cells in healthy people across ages. About the study: The template switching approach captured approximately one barcoded beta molecule for every two T cells.

The study, taken as a whole, reports: As age increased, TCR beta diversity per million T cells fell in a roughly linear fashion.

Notes on this clonotype: Antigen specificity is unknown.

The germline gives CDR1 SQVTM, CDR2 ANQGSEA. The CDR3 sequence is 12 residues long. With 5 bases removed from V and 4 bases from J, the gap between germline ends came to 11 bases. Using a J-beta primer mix together with a sample-barcoded 5' primer, a second PCR was run for roughly 7 to 12 cycles. TCRdb reprocessed the 5' RACE reads via MiXCR and lists one record per CDR3 protein. The table shows approximately 1,700,000 distinct CDR3 sequences, with roughly two fifths occurring only once. The source material was blood. The chain couples TRBV29-1 to TRBJ1-2; D is perhaps TRBD1 (6 bases). The TCR comes from a human donor in good health. The CDR3, as DNA: TGCAGCGTTCAGGGGCATGGCTATGGCTACACCTTC. Translation gives CSVQGHGYGYTF. The whole variable domain, filled in from reference TRBV29-1 and TRBJ1-2, reads SAVISQKPSRDICQRGTSLTIQCQVDSQVTMMFWYRQQPGQSLTLIATANQGSEATYESGFVIDKFPISRPNLTFSTLTVSNMSPEDSSIYLCSVQGHGYGYTFGSGTRLTVV.